These 25 T cell receptor beta chains share one sample of origin, sequenced in a study of blood T cell repertoires in COVID-19. The protocol was immunoSEQ multiplex PCR, while the TCRdb copy is restricted to in-frame clones and leaves out a portion. In the table there are over 200,000 clones, around 86% of which are singletons. Sequencing was performed on peripheral blood. The receptors shown here come from a human donor in a cohort sampled during active COVID-19.

The CDR3, as DNA: TGTGCCACCAGTGATTCCGGCTCTGGAAACACCATATATTTT. Translation gives CATSDSGSGNTIYF. The J gene is TRBJ1-3, the V gene TRBV24-1, with D hard to call. Looked up from germline, CDR1 is KGHDR and CDR2 is SFDVKD. Trimming removed 2 bases from V and 0 bases from J, with 4 bases in between. CDR3 length: 14 amino acids.

In its sample, this clone was seen a few times. This chain uses TRBV27 with TRBJ1-3; D call uncertain. Trimming pared 6 bases from V and 4 bases from J, leaving 10 bases between. This CDR3 has 13 residues. The germline gives CDR1 MNHEY, CDR2 SMNVEV (reference sequence). This CDR3 is CASRRGNGNTIYF. In DNA form, the CDR3 reads TGTGCCAGCAGACGAGGGAACGGAAACACCATATATTTT.

The chain employs TRBV15 and TRBJ1-1; TRBD1 matches 8 bases. The CDR3 consists of 16 residues. CDR1 is LNHNV, CDR2 YYDKDF, per germline (reference sequence). Trimming took 1 base from V and 1 from J; bases not matched to a gene: 5. CDR3 sequence (DNA): TGTGCCACCAGCAGAGGTTTTGACAGGGGGAACACTGAAGCTTTCTTT. Encoded protein: CATSRGFDRGNTEAFF.

The chain couples TRBV28 to TRBJ2-7, with a tentative D call TRBD1 (6 bases). Looked up from germline, CDR1 is MDHEN and CDR2 is SYDVKM. Trimming took 10 bases from V and 3 from J, leaving 19 bases between them. This CDR3 comprises 14 residues. The DNA for the CDR3 is TGTGCCATCAGGGGCCTCGGACAGAGCTACGAGCAGTACTTC. This encodes CAIRGLGQSYEQYF.

The chain employs TRBV28 and TRBJ1-5; D not certain. Germline V gene data show CDR1 as MDHEN and CDR2 as SYDVKM. Trimming removed 8 bases at V and 7 bases at J, with 12 bases between. The CDR3 runs to 12 residues. The DNA for the CDR3 is TGTGCCAGCTCCCCGGGTGACCAGCCCCAGCATTTT. Residues: CASSPGDQPQHF.

Note on this clone: The same CDR3 can be traced to other DNA sequences in this sample. The chain employs TRBV2 and TRBJ2-1; D is possibly TRBD1 (6 bases). Deletions cut 1 base from V and 4 bases from J, with 11 bases between. The germline gives CDR1 SNHLY, CDR2 FYNNEI. This CDR3 is 15 amino acids long. CDR3 in amino acids: CASSEGQGSYNEQFF. In nucleotides, the CDR3 is TGTGCCAGCAGTGAAGGGCAGGGGTCATACAATGAGCAGTTCTTC.

The chain combines TRBV24-1 with TRBJ2-1; a possible D gene is TRBD1 (5 bases). With 2 bases removed from V and 9 bases from J, the gap between germline ends came to 16 bases. CDR1 and CDR2 (germline): KGHDR, SFDVKD. The CDR3 totals 15 residues. The CDR3 here is CATSDSGNPRTEQFF. For the CDR3, the DNA is TGTGCCACCAGTGATTCAGGGAACCCTAGAACTGAGCAGTTCTTC.

About this clone itself: The sample holds other DNA sequences that translate to the same CDR3. J is TRBJ2-7 and V is TRBV20-1; a possible D gene is TRBD1 (5 bases). This CDR3 spans 11 amino acids. Germline V gene lookup returns CDR1 DFQATT and CDR2 SNEGSKA (reference sequence). Between the trimmed V and J ends, which lost 3 bases and 6 bases, there was a span of 9 bases. The CDR3 DNA sequence: TGCAGTGCTAGGTCAGGGTTCGAGCAGTACTTC. Amino acids: CSARSGFEQYF.

The sample holds a few counts of this clone. V usage is TRBV4-2 and J usage is TRBJ2-7, with 9 bases aligning to TRBD1. The CDR3 is 13 residues long. Per germline, CDR1 LGHNA and CDR2 YNFKEQ. The V gene end was trimmed by 6 bases and the J gene end by 5 bases; junction bases not matched to a gene: 5. The CDR3 reads CASSRQGDNEQYF. CDR3 in DNA: TGTGCCAGCAGTAGACAGGGGGACAACGAGCAGTACTTC.

J is TRBJ1-6 and V is TRBV10-3, with a tentative D call TRBD1 (5 bases). The CDR3 is 15 amino acids. Looked up from germline, CDR1 is ENHRY and CDR2 is SYGVKD. Trimming shortened V by 0 bases and J by 7 bases, and 10 bases separated the two germline ends. CDR3 nucleotide sequence: TGTGCCATCAGTGAGTCGGGCCAGGGAAATTCACCCCTCCACTTT. It codes for CAISESGQGNSPLHF.

The rearrangement uses TRBV18 and TRBJ1-5; 8 positions match TRBD1. Germline V CDR1 and CDR2: KGHSH, LQKENI. This CDR3 comprises 16 residues. Trimming cost V 3 bases and J 4 bases; bases outside gene matches: 8. CDR3 nucleotide sequence: TGTGCCAGCTCACCCACCTTCGGACAGGGTAATCAGCCCCAGCATTTT. This sequence encodes CASSPTFGQGNQPQHF.

The count of this clone is one. V gene TRBV9 combines with J gene TRBJ2-7; 13 positions match TRBD2. Germline V gives CDR1 SGDLS, CDR2 YYNGEE. Trimming cost V 1 base and J 2 bases; bases outside gene matches: 0. The CDR3 is 15 amino acids. The DNA of the CDR3 is TGTGCCAGCAGCGTAACTAGCGGGAGGGCCTACGAGCAGTACTTC. Translating gives CASSVTSGRAYEQYF.

This clone was observed a few times. The chain is built from TRBV27 and TRBJ1-3; the D is unclear. Deletions cut 3 bases from V and 0 bases from J, with 9 bases between. Germline assignment: CDR1 MNHEY and CDR2 SMNVEV (reference sequence). This CDR3 spans 15 amino acids. The CDR3 DNA follows: TGTGCCAGCAGTTTTAACAGCCTCTCTGGAAACACCATATATTTT. As protein: CASSFNSLSGNTIYF.

The gene calls are TRBV15 and TRBJ2-7, with a tentative D call TRBD1 (6 bases). The CDR3 has 15 residues. Looked up from germline, CDR1 is LNHNV and CDR2 is YYDKDF (reference sequence). Trimming removed 1 base from V and 3 bases from J, with 13 bases in between. DNA for the CDR3: TGTGCCACCAGCAGAGTCGGGACAAGCCTCTACGAGCAGTACTTC. This encodes CATSRVGTSLYEQYF.

The genes are TRBV5-8 and TRBJ2-7; 10 bases line up with TRBD1. This CDR3 is 15 amino acids long. The V gene end was trimmed by 3 bases and the J gene end by 2 bases; junction bases not matched to a gene: 5. Germline V gene lookup returns CDR1 SGHTS and CDR2 YDEGEE. The CDR3 sequence is CASSSETGGTYEQYF. In DNA, the CDR3 is TGTGCCAGCAGCTCCGAGACAGGGGGCACCTACGAGCAGTACTTC.

A single count supports this clone. V is TRBV10-3 and J is TRBJ1-1; D may be TRBD1 (6 bases). The CDR3 length is 15 residues. Germline assignment: CDR1 ENHRY and CDR2 SYGVKD. Trimming pared 10 bases from V and 1 base from J, leaving 19 bases between. The CDR3 nucleotides are TGTGCCACCCTTCTGACAGGAAGAGAGAACACTGAAGCTTTCTTT. This encodes CATLLTGRENTEAFF.

The CDR3 sequence is CASSYGAGIYYEQYF. For the CDR3, the DNA is TGTGCCAGCAGTTACGGAGCGGGGATTTACTACGAGCAGTACTTC. The chain combines TRBV6-2 or TRBV6-3 with TRBJ2-7, with TRBD2 identical over 7 bases. CDR1 is MNHEY and CDR2 is SVGEGT in the germline V gene. Trimming cost V 2 bases and J 3 bases; bases outside gene matches: 7. The CDR3 spans 15 residues.

The chain is built from TRBV7-9 and TRBJ1-2, with 11 bases aligning to TRBD1. The germline V gene encodes CDR1 SEHNR and CDR2 FQNEAQ (reference sequence). With V trimmed by 4 bases and J by 5 bases, 9 bases remained unmatched. The CDR3 has 16 amino acids. CDR3 sequence: CASSSGGQGDRYGYTF. The CDR3 DNA is TGTGCCAGCAGCTCGGGGGGACAGGGGGATCGTTATGGCTACACCTTC.

CDR3 amino acids: CASSIGLAGTHEQYF. In DNA form, the CDR3 reads TGTGCCAGCAGCATTGGACTAGCGGGAACCCACGAGCAGTACTTC. This rearrangement joins TRBV13 to TRBJ2-7, with 12 bases that match TRBD2. Germline V gives CDR1 PRHDT, CDR2 FYEKMQ (reference sequence). The V gene end was trimmed by 5 bases and the J gene end by 5 bases; junction bases not matched to a gene: 7. CDR3 length equals 15 residues.

The chain couples TRBV4-2 to TRBJ1-4, with 10 bases identical to TRBD1. V trimming: 3 bases; J trimming: 7 bases; junction bases outside the gene matches: 5. The CDR3 spans 15 residues. CDR1 and CDR2 from the germline V gene are LGHNA and YNFKEQ. Written as DNA, the CDR3 is TGTGCCAGCAGCCAGAGACAGGGGGCTGTTGAAAAACTGTTTTTT. It specifies CASSQRQGAVEKLFF.

The chain is built from TRBV7-8 and TRBJ2-7, with 13 bases that match TRBD2. The CDR3 sequence is 15 residues long. The V gene's germline CDR1 is SGHVS and CDR2 FQNEAQ. J gave up 4 bases and V 5 bases, and 5 bases lay outside the gene matches. In nucleotides, the CDR3 is TGTGCCAGCAGCCTCGCGACTAGCGGGAGGTACGAGCAGTACTTC. This codes for CASSLATSGRYEQYF.

This chain links TRBV30 with TRBJ2-2; D ambiguous. The CDR3 runs to 15 residues. V shed 4 bases and J shed 2 bases, with 14 bases lying between them. Germline CDR1 reads GTSNPN; CDR2 reads SVGIG (reference sequence). The CDR3 sequence: CAWMSRQVNTGELFF. The CDR3 DNA reads as TGTGCCTGGATGTCTCGGCAGGTTAACACCGGGGAGCTGTTTTTT.

This clone was found a few times. V is TRBV24-1 and J is TRBJ2-2; 7 bases map to TRBD2. The germline gives CDR1 KGHDR, CDR2 SFDVKD. This CDR3 comprises 18 residues. After removal of 5 bases from V and 4 bases from J, the junction contained 15 bases not matched to a gene. The CDR3 coding sequence is TGTGCCACCAGTGCCCCTTCCCCCGGGGGGAGTGGCACCGGGGAGCTGTTTTTT. It codes for CATSAPSPGGSGTGELFF.

The CDR3 loop reads CASSARQGIVYEQYF. The DNA for the CDR3 is TGTGCCAGCAGCGCCAGACAGGGAATTGTTTACGAGCAGTACTTC. The chain joins TRBV11-2 to TRBJ2-7, with 7 bases fitting TRBD1. There are 15 residues in the CDR3. V lost 5 bases to trimming and J lost 4 bases; unmatched junction nucleotides: 11. Germline lookup yields CDR1 SGHAT and CDR2 FQNNGV.

The V gene is TRBV7-9, the J gene TRBJ1-1; D is unclear. The CDR3 loop spans 16 amino acids. The ends were cut back, 4 bases at V and 3 bases at J, with 18 bases in the middle. Germline CDR1 is SEHNR and CDR2 is FQNEAQ (reference sequence). The CDR3 coding sequence is TGTGCCAGCAGCTCCCTGTGGCCTCCCCGGGACACTGAAGCTTTCTTT. The encoded protein is CASSSLWPPRDTEAFF.